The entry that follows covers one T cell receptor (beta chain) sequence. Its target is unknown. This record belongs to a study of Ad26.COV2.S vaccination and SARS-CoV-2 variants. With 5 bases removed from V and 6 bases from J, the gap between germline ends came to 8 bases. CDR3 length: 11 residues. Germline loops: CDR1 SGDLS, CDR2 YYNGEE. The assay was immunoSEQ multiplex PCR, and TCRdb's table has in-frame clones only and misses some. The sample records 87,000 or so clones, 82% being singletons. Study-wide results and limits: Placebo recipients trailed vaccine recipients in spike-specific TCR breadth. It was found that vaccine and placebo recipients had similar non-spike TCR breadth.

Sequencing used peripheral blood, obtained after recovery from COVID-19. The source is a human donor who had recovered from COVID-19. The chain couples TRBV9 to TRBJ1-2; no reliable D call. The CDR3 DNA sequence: TGTGCCAGCAGAGACATAGATGGCTACACCTTC. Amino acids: CASRDIDGYTF. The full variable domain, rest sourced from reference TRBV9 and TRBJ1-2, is DSGVTQTPKHLITATGQRVTLRCSPRSGDLSVYWYQQSLDQGLQFLIQYYNGEERAKGNILERFSAQQFPDLHSELNLSSLELGDSALYFCASRDIDGYTFGSGTRLTVV.